Described below is a single T cell receptor beta chain sequence and its context. Its target antigen remains unknown. Per-base quality was not reported, and no clone a single base away is much larger than it. All of the isolated RNA was reverse transcribed with the High Capacity cDNA Reverse Transcription Kit, so expressed TCRB transcripts were sequenced. Naive, central memory and regulatory T cell samples underwent deep immunoSEQ sequencing, averaging roughly 3.3 million total reads per sample. Sorted cells were lysed in RLT buffer, and RNA was extracted using DNase-treated RNeasy Micro or Mini kits according to cell number. Each cell subset was processed on its own to prevent cross-contamination, while patient and healthy donor samples were processed together. The immunoSEQ multiplex PCR was used to amplify TCRB sequences from cDNA, yielding 87-bp fragments that span the CDR3 region. Amplicons were sequenced on the Illumina HiSeq platform. On the authors' methods: Synthetic template baselines were used to correct PCR bias computationally, reads within Hamming distance 2 were collapsed together, and singletons that could not be merged were discarded. By aligning reads against IMGT, V, D and J genes, CDR3 length, and insertions or deletions at six rearrangement sites were assigned. Within each subset, clonotype counts were normalized to sorted cell number, after which true diversity and Gini coefficients were computed with the tcR R package. Repertoire sharing was quantified using the overlap coefficient calculated on TCRB nucleotide sequences. What TCRdb holds here is the immuneACCESS table cut down to in-frame rearrangements. Part of the clones is not present; checked against another copy, under half of the missing clones reflect an unresolved V gene, and the others are unexplained. Clone size and V and J calls were adopted from that table, with D and trimming inferred from the DNA. This sample holds 120,000 or so clones; 15% to 20% were observed only once. 2.6% of the sample goes to the ten largest clones.

The sample originates from a study of beta chain features in type 1 diabetes (dated by TCRdb to 2016 to 2019). With regard to the full study: Patients and healthy donors did not differ in mean age, gender distribution, total cell number or subset yield. The study compared the TCRB repertoires of sorted circulating CD4+ T cell subsets in recently diagnosed type 1 diabetes patients with those in matched healthy donors. Across all samples, 107,917,701 sorted cells were examined, and cell number per subset correlated strongly with RNA yield. Regulatory and stem cell-like memory subsets were isolated from only 8 patients and about 8 healthy donors, whereas naive and central memory subsets came from all 30 or so donors.

Based on the germline V gene, the CDR1 and CDR2 sequences are SGDLS and YYNGEE. Here V drops 4 bases and J drops 5 bases, and the junction holds 4 bases not matched to any gene. Counted from cysteine to phenylalanine, this CDR3 has 15 amino acids. Only CDR3 DNA remains: 45 bases, in frame from the first base. Paper-wide results and their limitations: Type 1 diabetes patients showed a moderate but significant shortening of TCRB CDR3 length in all four CD4+ subsets. Shorter templates might have been favored by PCR, but patient and control samples were amplified and corrected together, so both groups would have been affected equally by any skew. HLA sub-analyses involved small numbers of individuals, so any influence of HLA type on TCRB rearrangement remained unresolved. Sequencing cDNA rather than genomic DNA could over-represent highly expressing activated cells, although activation and CD3 levels did not differ between groups. Patients with type 1 diabetes made fewer insertions and deleted more nucleotides at VDJ recombination sites, implying thymic rearrangement abnormalities. Naive, central memory and regulatory TCRB repertoires appeared to be more similar among patients than among healthy donors.

Each donor gave one peripheral blood draw, averaging about 120 mL, which was collected into heparinised tubes. Naive, central memory, regulatory and stem cell-like memory CD4+ T cells were sorted on a BD FACSAria II using a panel including CD45RO, CCR7, CD25, CD127, CD95 and CD27. Purity was above 95% for every sorted population. Right away, PBMCs were isolated by Lymphoprep density gradient centrifugation and were stained directly, with no culture step. Samples were stained and sorted in pairs, with one healthy donor and one patient per experiment, so that batch effects were minimized. The rearrangement combines TRBV9 with TRBJ2-1, and 12 bases in between align with TRBD2. Sequencing was carried out using central memory CD4+ T cells from blood. The clonotype originates from a man aged 18 to 30 with type 1 diabetes. Read as DNA, the sequence is TGTGCCAGCAGCTCCAGACTAGCGGGAGACAATGAGCAGTTCTTC. It translates to CASSSRLAGDNEQFF.